This T cell receptor (beta chain) stems from a study of cytomegalovirus exposure and HLA in healthy donors. Note on this clone: Its specificity is not known.

PCR primers comprised 60 Vbeta and 13 Jbeta primers. Libraries were prepared by immunoSEQ multiplex PCR; TCRdb keeps only in-frame clonotypes and omits some of them. The data show 150,000 to 200,000 clones, 82% seen once. Study-level findings and limits: An analysis done earlier found most TCR beta V segments productive about 87% or about 30% of the time. In vitro, a few CMV-associated chains proved specific for CMV antigens. The classifier was said to identify cytomegalovirus status with high specificity and sensitivity.

CDR1 is KGHSH, CDR2 LQKENI, per germline. V shed 3 bases, J shed 9 bases, and the junction held 15 bases outside the gene matches. CDR3 length: 18 residues. Source material: PBMCs. This receptor was identified in a girl aged 2 to 10 in good health and CMV-seropositive. J is TRBJ2-1 and V is TRBV18; 12 positions agree with TRBD2. CDR3 sequence reads: CASSPTAGLAGPRGEQFF. The DNA for the CDR3 is TGTGCCAGCTCACCTACTGCGGGACTAGCGGGCCCCCGGGGTGAGCAGTTCTTC.